These 15 T cell receptor beta chains were sequenced from one sample in a study of TIL therapy for anti-PD-1-resistant metastatic lung cancer. This was the immunoSEQ v3 assay. Produced via immunoSEQ multiplex PCR; TCRdb's table is partial and in-frame only. The sample comprises tens of thousands of clones, roughly 85% of which are singletons, and 5% rests with the top ten. Time point given: pre-treatment sample, taken before nivolumab and TIL therapy. The sequences come from blood, collected at baseline. Receptors were obtained from a person between 25 and 79 years old with non-small cell lung cancer.

This clone was seen a handful of times. The rearrangement joins TRBV5-1 to TRBJ1-2; unclear D gene. V lost 0 bases, J lost 2 bases, and 11 bases lay in between. This CDR3 has 15 residues. Germline-derived CDR1 and CDR2 are SGHRS and YFSETQ. CDR3 sequence reads: CASSLGPEGNYGYTF. In DNA form, the CDR3 reads TGCGCCAGCAGCTTGGGACCAGAAGGGAACTATGGCTACACCTTC.

The chain employs TRBV7-2 and TRBJ2-5; perhaps TRBD2 as D (6 bases). The CDR3 extends over 15 amino acids. V shed 1 base and J shed 1 base, with 10 bases lying between them. Germline loops: CDR1 SGHTA, CDR2 FQGNSA. The CDR3 nucleotides read TGTGCCAGCAGCTTAGGGGGGGACTCCCAAGAGACCCAGTACTTC. Amino acid sequence: CASSLGGDSQETQYF.

V and J are TRBV6-5 and TRBJ1-6, with 8 nucleotides matching TRBD1. CDR1 MNHEY and CDR2 SVGAGI come from the germline V gene. This CDR3 contains 14 residues. Unmatched junction bases numbered 7, after V lost 7 bases and J lost 8 bases. The CDR3 region is CASTSGTGHSPLHF. The CDR3 nucleotides are TGTGCCAGCACCTCTGGGACAGGTCATTCACCCCTCCACTTT.

V and J are TRBV5-1 and TRBJ2-3; a possible D gene is TRBD2 (6 bases). Per the germline V gene, CDR1 is SGHRS and CDR2 is YFSETQ. V shed 3 bases and J shed 5 bases, with 16 bases lying between them. This CDR3 contains 15 residues. CDR3 sequence reads: CASSSSDGAGDTQYF. CDR3 DNA: TGCGCCAGCAGCTCTTCCGATGGAGCGGGAGATACGCAGTATTTT.

The rearrangement joins TRBV19 to TRBJ2-4; 10 nucleotides align to TRBD2. The CDR3 contains 14 residues. CDR1 LNHDA and CDR2 SQIVND come from the germline V gene (reference sequence). Losses at the gene ends were 7 bases for V and 4 bases for J; bases not matched to a gene: 4. CDR3 loop: CASKEREGKNIQYF. CDR3 sequence (DNA): TGTGCCAGTAAGGAGCGGGAGGGAAAAAACATTCAGTACTTC.

In nucleotides, the CDR3 is TGTGCCACCTCGGAGGGGGGTGGTAATTCACCCCTCCACTTT. Translating it yields CATSEGGGNSPLHF. This chain uses TRBV27 with TRBJ1-6; D might be TRBD1 (6 bases). The CDR3 is 14 residues long. Germline lookup yields CDR1 MNHEY and CDR2 SMNVEV (reference sequence). V was trimmed by 10 bases and J by 6 bases, leaving 16 bases between them.

This clone was seen only once. CDR3 nucleotide sequence: TGCGCCAGCCCGGACAGGGGTTGCAATCAGCCCCAGCATTTT. Translation: CASPDRGCNQPQHF. This chain joins TRBV10-1 and TRBJ1-5; TRBD1 matches at 9 bases. Looked up from germline, CDR1 is WNHNN and CDR2 is SYGVQD (reference sequence). The length of the CDR3 is 14 residues. V lost 8 bases and J lost 2; bases outside the gene matches: 4.

The chain is built from TRBV27 and TRBJ1-2; tentative D call: TRBD1 (6 bases). Germline CDR1 MNHEY, CDR2 SMNVEV (reference sequence). V was shortened by 1 base and J by 3 bases, with 18 bases between the two germline ends. The length of the CDR3 is 17 residues. The CDR3 DNA sequence: TGTGCCAGCAGTTTATTTTCGGGGGCGAGTGAGTACTATGGCTACACCTTC. It codes for CASSLFSGASEYYGYTF.

The chain carries TRBV28 and TRBJ2-5; D is uncertain. The CDR3 sequence is 13 residues long. V lost 10 bases, J lost 3 bases, and 15 bases lay in between. Germline CDR1 is MDHEN and CDR2 is SYDVKM. The DNA for the CDR3 is TGTGCCACAGTCGAGCCCTGGGAAGAGACCCAGTACTTC. This encodes CATVEPWEETQYF. Based on the CDR3 plus reference TRBV28 and TRBJ2-5, the full variable domain is DVKVTQSSRYLVKRTGEKVFLECVQDMDHENMFWYRQDPGLGLRLIYFSYDVKMKEKGDIPEGYSVSREKKERFSLILESASTNQTSMYLCATVEPWEETQYFGPGTRLLVL.

This rearrangement joins TRBV15 to TRBJ1-1; 9 bases line up with TRBD1. The J segment lost 0 bases and the V segment lost 5 bases, leaving 4 bases of the junction unmatched. There are 15 residues in the CDR3. From germline, CDR1 is LNHNV and CDR2 YYDKDF (reference sequence). CDR3 sequence reads: CATSPRTGVNTEAFF. The CDR3 nucleotides are TGTGCCACCAGCCCTAGGACAGGGGTGAACACTGAAGCTTTCTTT.

The rearrangement links TRBV6-5 to TRBJ2-7; 7 bases fit TRBD1. Germline-derived CDR1 and CDR2 are MNHEY and SVGAGI. After removal of 7 bases from V and 7 bases from J, the junction contained 10 bases not matched to a gene. This CDR3 comprises 13 residues. The CDR3 DNA reads TGTGCCAGCAAAGGGGACAGTGCTTGGGAGCAGTACTTC. Translating it yields CASKGDSAWEQYF.

The V call is TRBV11-3, the J call TRBJ2-1, with D possibly being TRBD2 (5 bases). Trimming took off 4 bases at V and 6 bases at J, with 10 bases between the two ends. This CDR3 contains 13 residues. Germline lookup yields CDR1 SGHNT and CDR2 YENEEA. CDR3 amino acids: CASSYGLVNEQFF. Here the CDR3 DNA reads TGTGCCAGCAGCTATGGACTCGTCAATGAGCAGTTCTTC.

The chain combines TRBV9 with TRBJ1-2; no firm D call. V was shortened by 4 bases and J by 1 base, with 8 bases between the two germline ends. CDR1 SGDLS and CDR2 YYNGEE come from the germline V gene. There are 13 residues in the CDR3. The CDR3 region has the DNA TGTGCCAGCAGCCCCACAAGTAACTATGGCTACACCTTC. Translated: CASSPTSNYGYTF.

The V gene is TRBV10-3, the J gene TRBJ2-7; D possibly uses TRBD1 or TRBD2 (5 bases each). This CDR3 contains 13 residues. The V gene lost 10 bases and the J gene lost 4 bases, with 17 bases spanning the gap. Germline values: CDR1 ENHRY, CDR2 SYGVKD. The CDR3 region is CATRDLLRYEQYF. CDR3 sequence (DNA): TGTGCCACCAGGGACCTTCTACGATACGAGCAGTACTTC.

This rearrangement joins TRBV19 to TRBJ2-5; D possibly corresponds to TRBD2 (5 bases). CDR3 length: 13 amino acids. The V gene's germline CDR1 is LNHDA and CDR2 SQIVND (reference sequence). V lost 3 bases, J lost 5 bases, and 10 bases lay in between. The CDR3 bases are TGTGCCAGTAGTATCGGCCGAGGGGAGACCCAGTACTTC. Amino acids: CASSIGRGETQYF. The full variable domain, its missing parts supplied by reference TRBV19 and TRBJ2-5, is DGGITQSPKYLFRKEGQNVTLSCEQNLNHDAMYWYRQDPGQGLRLIYYSQIVNDFQKGDIAEGYSVSREKKESFPLTVTSAQKNPTAFYLCASSIGRGETQYFGPGTRLLVL.